What follows are 13 T cell receptor beta chains derived from one specimen sequenced in a study of shared clonotypes between healthy human individuals. Sequencing was performed with immunoSEQ multiplex PCR; in TCRdb, only in-frame clones are kept and a portion is missing. This sample has about a million clones, with roughly 77% found just once. The sample comprised memory CD4+ T cells from PBMCs. Regarding subset: CD45RA-negative fraction. All receptors come from a man younger than 30 in good health. Some clones in this sample may be carry-over from other donors' samples.

This clone was recorded a few times. The same CDR3 can be traced to other DNA sequences in this sample. The gene calls are TRBV18 and TRBJ1-5; no definite D call. Trimming cost V 4 bases and J 2 bases, with 9 bases left between them. This CDR3 is 14 amino acids long. Germline V gene data show CDR1 as KGHSH and CDR2 as LQKENI. In DNA, the CDR3 is TGTGCCAGCTCACTAAACGACCGCAATCAGCCCCAGCATTTT. Translating gives CASSLNDRNQPQHF.

This clone has only a few counts. V is TRBV6-5 and J is TRBJ1-1, with a possible D match to TRBD1 (5 bases). The germline V gene encodes CDR1 MNHEY and CDR2 SVGAGI. V lost 8 bases, J lost 6 bases, and 16 bases lay in between. The CDR3 covers 13 residues. Here the CDR3 reads CASGPPGVPEAFF. Here the CDR3 DNA reads TGTGCCAGCGGTCCCCCGGGGGTTCCTGAAGCTTTCTTT.

This clone has a handful of counts. The chain links TRBV11-2 to TRBJ2-1, with a tentative D call TRBD2 (5 bases). This CDR3 has 14 amino acids. V was shortened by 5 bases and J by 4 bases, with 12 bases between the two germline ends. Germline V lookup: CDR1 SGHAT, CDR2 FQNNGV. CDR3 region: CASSRTGIYNEQFF. The CDR3 DNA follows: TGTGCCAGCAGCAGGACCGGGATTTACAATGAGCAGTTCTTC.

This chain joins TRBV6-5 and TRBJ1-5; D ambiguous. V lost 5 bases, J lost 5 bases, and 16 bases lay in between. The CDR3 length is 15 residues. Germline values: CDR1 MNHEY, CDR2 SVGAGI. Written as DNA, the CDR3 is TGTGCCAGCAGTCCCTCGAGGCCTGGCGATCAGCCCCAGCATTTT. This sequence encodes CASSPSRPGDQPQHF.

This clone was detected only once. The rearrangement uses TRBV6-1 and TRBJ2-3; 7 nucleotides agree with TRBD2. V shed 3 bases and J 2 bases; nucleotides not matched to a gene: 8. The CDR3 spans 16 residues. The germline gives CDR1 MNHNS, CDR2 SASEGT. The DNA of the CDR3 is TGTGCCAGCAGTGACGAACGCCGGGACTACACAGATACGCAGTATTTT. Protein: CASSDERRDYTDTQYF.

Remarks on this clone: Other DNA sequences of this sample code for an identical CDR3. The chain combines TRBV5-1 with TRBJ2-7, with TRBD2 identical over 7 bases. Germline CDR1 is SGHRS and CDR2 is YFSETQ. This CDR3 spans 14 amino acids. V was clipped by 0 bases and J by 4 bases; unmatched bases: 4. The DNA of the CDR3 is TGCGCCAGCAGCTTGGGCGGGAGCGGGTACGAGCAGTACTTC. It encodes CASSLGGSGYEQYF.

V and J are TRBV7-2 and TRBJ2-3; unclear D gene. CDR3 length: 14 residues. Germline values: CDR1 SGHTA, CDR2 FQGNSA. V lost 8 bases and J lost 2, with 14 bases in between. DNA for the CDR3: TGTGCCAGCTCCGGTCCGCCGGCCACAGATACGCAGTATTTT. The encoded protein is CASSGPPATDTQYF.

Comment on this clone: Other DNA sequences within the sample encode an identical CDR3. This chain joins TRBV6-6 and TRBJ1-1; unclear D gene. Per germline, CDR1 MNHNY and CDR2 SVGAGI (reference sequence). Trimming left V 6 bases short and J 0 bases short, with 5 bases between. This CDR3 spans 12 amino acids. The CDR3 sequence is CASSTVNTEAFF. DNA for the CDR3: TGTGCCAGCAGCACAGTGAACACTGAAGCTTTCTTT.

This clone was detected only a few times. The chain has TRBV29-1 and TRBJ1-1, with TRBD1 as a possible D gene (6 bases). This CDR3 is 12 amino acids long. Germline V lookup: CDR1 SQVTM, CDR2 ANQGSEA. V lost 7 bases to trimming and J lost 1 base, with 10 bases between them. The CDR3 DNA reads TGCAGCGCCGACAGGCAGAACACTGAAGCTTTCTTT. It specifies CSADRQNTEAFF.

V gene TRBV19 combines with J gene TRBJ2-7; D unresolved. Germline V lookup: CDR1 LNHDA, CDR2 SQIVND (reference sequence). V lost 0 bases and J 3 bases, leaving 12 bases between the germline ends. The CDR3 consists of 15 residues. The CDR3 sequence: CASSIDRSPYYEQYF. The CDR3 coding sequence is TGTGCCAGTAGTATAGATCGAAGTCCCTACTACGAGCAGTACTTC.

The chain joins TRBV12-5 to TRBJ2-2, with no clear D. V was pared by 3 bases and J by 5 bases, with 10 bases between. The CDR3 has 14 residues. The germline V gene encodes CDR1 LGHNT and CDR2 FRNRAP. The CDR3 DNA follows: TGTGCTAGTGGTTTTCATGCAGGAACCGGGGAGCTGTTTTTT. This codes for CASGFHAGTGELFF.

Regarding this clone: Possible read error: a much larger clone is one base away. This sequence joins TRBV7-8 and TRBJ1-2, with D tentatively TRBD1 (5 bases). CDR1 is SGHVS, CDR2 FQNEAQ, per germline. V was shortened by 5 bases and J by 5 bases, with 9 bases between the two germline ends. CDR3 size: 12 residues. CDR3 in amino acids: CASSVSGYGYTF. CDR3 nucleotides: TGTGCCAGCAGCGTGTCAGGGTATGGCTACACCTTC. Supplemented by reference TRBV7-8 and TRBJ1-2, the full variable domain reads GAGVSQSPRYKVAKRGQDVALRCDPISGHVSLFWYQQALGQGPEFLTYFQNEAQLDKSGLPSDRFFAERPEGSVSTLKIQRTQQEDSAVYLCASSVSGYGYTFGSGTRLTVV.

V usage is TRBV5-1 and J usage is TRBJ1-2, with D tentatively TRBD1 (6 bases). This CDR3 spans 14 amino acids. Germline CDR1 reads SGHRS; CDR2 reads YFSETQ. Between the trimmed V and J ends, which lost 1 base and 3 bases, there was a span of 10 bases. DNA for the CDR3: TGCGCCAGCAGCTTGCGGACAGCTGACTATGGCTACACCTTC. This codes for CASSLRTADYGYTF.